These 8 T cell receptor beta chains were all obtained from the same sample, sequenced in a study of blood T cell repertoires in COVID-19 (dated by TCRdb to about 2020). Libraries were prepared through the immunoSEQ multiplex PCR assay. What TCRdb holds here is the immuneACCESS table cut down to in-frame rearrangements. Part of the clones is not present; checked against another copy, under half of the missing clones reflect an unresolved V gene, and the others are unexplained. This sample gives 90,000 to 110,000 clones in total; about four fifths of them show up just once. Jointly, the top ten make up roughly 14% of the sample. Sequenced material: peripheral blood. The receptors here all came from a woman of 80 years or more with acute or convalescent COVID-19.

J is TRBJ2-5 and V is TRBV9, with TRBD1 identical over 7 bases. The CDR3 spans 16 residues. Per the germline V gene, CDR1 is SGDLS and CDR2 is YYNGEE. J lost 4 bases, V lost 0 bases, and 9 bases had no gene match. CDR3: CASSVGRRGLIETQYF. In DNA, the CDR3 is TGTGCCAGCAGCGTAGGTCGCAGGGGGTTAATAGAGACCCAGTACTTC.

This clone showed up many times. This rearrangement joins TRBV27 to TRBJ2-3, with D possibly matching TRBD2 (7 bases). V was cut by 6 bases and J by 1 base, with 14 bases left in between. Germline assignment: CDR1 MNHEY and CDR2 SMNVEV (reference sequence). This CDR3 region has 15 residues. This CDR3 is CASSDRGARTDTQYF. CDR3 in DNA: TGTGCCAGCAGCGACCGGGGGGCTCGCACAGATACGCAGTATTTT.

The rearrangement uses TRBV6-6 and TRBJ1-2; 9 bases line up with TRBD1. The CDR3 is made up of 13 amino acids. With V trimmed by 7 bases and J by 7 bases, 7 bases remained unmatched. Germline V CDR1 and CDR2: MNHNY, SVGAGI (reference sequence). CDR3 loop: CASTPTGGSGYTF. The DNA for the CDR3 is TGTGCCAGCACCCCGACAGGGGGTAGTGGCTACACCTTC.

This clone was seen only a few times. Sequence at one end of the junction differs from germline and may be a read error. The genes are TRBV3-1 (or the pseudogene TRBV3-2) and TRBJ2-1; tentative D call: TRBD2 (6 bases). This CDR3 is 13 amino acids long. Germline assignment: CDR1 LGHDT and CDR2 YNNKEL (reference sequence). CDR3 nucleotide sequence: TGTGCCAGCAGACAAGGGTCCGGGGGTGAGCAGTTCTTC. This codes for CASRQGSGGEQFF.

The chain couples TRBV6-6 to TRBJ2-5; the D gene is possibly TRBD1 (5 bases). The germline CDR1 and CDR2 sequences are MNHNY and SVGAGI (reference sequence). The CDR3 covers 13 residues. Trimming shortened V by 6 bases and J by 3 bases, and 11 bases separated the two germline ends. CDR3 nucleotides: TGTGCCAGCAGGTATGGGGCAGAAGAGACCCAGTACTTC. Translation: CASRYGAEETQYF.

The chain employs TRBV28 and TRBJ1-4; 7 nucleotides agree with TRBD1. The CDR3 totals 15 residues. With 5 bases clipped from V and 5 bases from J, the junction kept 8 bases outside the gene matches. Germline CDR1 MDHEN, CDR2 SYDVKM. The CDR3, as DNA: TGTGCCAGCAGTATGGGGGACAGTCGAAATGAAAAACTGTTTTTT. This sequence encodes CASSMGDSRNEKLFF.

This clone was observed a few times. The gene calls are TRBV7-2 and TRBJ1-5; D is uncertain. Per the germline V gene, CDR1 is SGHTA and CDR2 is FQGNSA. The V and J ends lost 4 bases and 11 bases respectively, with 21 bases between them. This CDR3 spans 15 amino acids. In DNA form, the CDR3 reads TGTGCCAGCAGCTACAATTATGGTATAAAATGGTCCCAGCATTTT. Encoded protein: CASSYNYGIKWSQHF.

The rearrangement links TRBV11-2 to TRBJ2-7; 8 bases map to TRBD1. The CDR3 is 14 residues long. Trimming took 5 bases from V and 2 from J; bases not matched to a gene: 5. Germline V gene data show CDR1 as SGHAT and CDR2 as FQNNGV. CDR3 amino acids: CASSAAGGTYEQYV. The CDR3 nucleotides read TGTGCCAGCAGCGCTGCAGGGGGCACCTACGAGCAGTACGTC.